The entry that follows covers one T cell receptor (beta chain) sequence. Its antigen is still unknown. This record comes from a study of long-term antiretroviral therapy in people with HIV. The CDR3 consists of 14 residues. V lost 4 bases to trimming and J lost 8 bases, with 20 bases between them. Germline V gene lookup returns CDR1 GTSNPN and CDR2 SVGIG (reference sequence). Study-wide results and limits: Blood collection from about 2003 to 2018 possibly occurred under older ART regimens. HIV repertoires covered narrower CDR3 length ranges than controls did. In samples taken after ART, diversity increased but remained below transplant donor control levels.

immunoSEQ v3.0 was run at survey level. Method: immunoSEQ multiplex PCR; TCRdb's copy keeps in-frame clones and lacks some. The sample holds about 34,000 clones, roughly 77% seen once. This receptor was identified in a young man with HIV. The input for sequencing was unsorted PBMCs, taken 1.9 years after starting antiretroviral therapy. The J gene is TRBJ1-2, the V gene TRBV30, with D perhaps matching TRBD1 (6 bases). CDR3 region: CAWIPRGGVRGYTF. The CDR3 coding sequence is TGTGCCTGGATCCCCCGAGGGGGTGTTCGAGGCTACACCTTC.